A single sample is the source of the 4 T cell receptor beta chains below, sequenced in a study of cytotoxic CD8 clonotypes in ibrutinib-treated CLL. Clones were sequenced by immunoSEQ multiplex PCR, and TCRdb holds only the in-frame ones, with some missing. The table includes some 200,000 clones, approximately 75% detected once. The sequenced sample was PBMCs, obtained after 12 months of ibrutinib treatment. All receptors derive from a human donor with chronic lymphocytic leukemia.

This clone showed up just once. The V call is TRBV25-1, the J call TRBJ2-5; 10 bases match TRBD1. The J call may not be correct, given that the DNA end is closer to TRBJ2-7. From germline, CDR1 is MGHDK and CDR2 SYGVNS. This CDR3 contains 16 residues. CDR3 sequence: CASSVGDRGYSYEQYF. The CDR3 nucleotides read TGTGCCAGCAGTGTTGGGGACAGGGGCTACTCCTACGAGCAGTACTTC.

The chain employs TRBV30 and TRBJ1-2, with TRBD1 as a possible D gene (5 bases). Germline V gene data show CDR1 as GTSNPN and CDR2 as SVGIG (reference sequence). The CDR3 sequence is 15 residues long. V was trimmed by 0 bases and J by 5 bases, leaving 16 bases between them. The CDR3 spells CAWSVLGGDLYGYTF. CDR3 DNA sequence: TGTGCCTGGAGTGTACTCGGAGGGGACTTGTATGGCTACACCTTC. Complete variable domain (other parts from reference TRBV30 and TRBJ1-2): SQTIHQWPATLVQPVGSPLSLECTVEGTSNPNLYWYRQAAGRGLQLLFYSVGIGQISSEVPQNLSASRPQDRQFILSSKKLLLSDSGFYLCAWSVLGGDLYGYTFGSGTRLTVV.

V usage is TRBV9 and J usage is TRBJ2-2, with 9 bases aligning to TRBD2. V shed 2 bases and J 1 base; nucleotides not matched to a gene: 9. Per the germline V gene, CDR1 is SGDLS and CDR2 is YYNGEE. The CDR3 totals 18 residues. The CDR3 DNA reads TGTGCCAGCAGCGTGCACGGACTAGCGAACTGGAACACCGGGGAGCTGTTTTTT. This encodes CASSVHGLANWNTGELFF.

This chain joins TRBV19 and TRBJ2-7; 10 bases align to TRBD2. The trim removed 0 bases at V and 4 bases at J, leaving 12 bases unmatched. Germline V CDR1 and CDR2: LNHDA, SQIVND (reference sequence). The length of the CDR3 is 18 residues. The CDR3 loop reads CASSIDRGSLAGVYEQYF. CDR3 nucleotides: TGTGCCAGTAGTATAGATCGTGGTTCGCTAGCGGGAGTATACGAGCAGTACTTC.